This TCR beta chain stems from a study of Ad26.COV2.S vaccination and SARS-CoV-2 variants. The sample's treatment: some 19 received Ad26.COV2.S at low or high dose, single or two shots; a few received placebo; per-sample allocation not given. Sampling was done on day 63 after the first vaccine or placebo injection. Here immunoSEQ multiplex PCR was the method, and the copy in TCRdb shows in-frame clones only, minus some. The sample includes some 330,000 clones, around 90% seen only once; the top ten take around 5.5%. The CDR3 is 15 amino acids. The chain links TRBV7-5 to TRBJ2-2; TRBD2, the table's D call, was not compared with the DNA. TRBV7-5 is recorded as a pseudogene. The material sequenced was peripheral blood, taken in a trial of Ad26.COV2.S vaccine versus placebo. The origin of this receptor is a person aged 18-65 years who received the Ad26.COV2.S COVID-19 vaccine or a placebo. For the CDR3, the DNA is TGTGCCAGTTCAGAGATCATAGTTGGAGCCGGGGAGCTGTTTTTT. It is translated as CASSEIIVGAGELFF.